This T cell receptor (beta chain) was observed in a study of blood T cell repertoires in COVID-19. The J segment lost 1 base and the V segment lost 3 bases, leaving 3 bases of the junction unmatched. This CDR3 spans 15 amino acids. Germline CDR1 and CDR2: LGHNA and YSLEER. In the authors' workflow: For nucleated cells, counts were estimated from reference gene primer amplification. Repertoires were generated with immunoSEQ multiplex PCR, while TCRdb's copy carries only in-frame clones and drops some. The D gene and trimming were derived from the DNA, and the V and J assignments and clone size from that table. This sample yields about 170,000 clones, of which approximately 84% are seen a single time; 2.5% to 3% belongs to the top ten.

The chain carries TRBV4-3 and TRBJ1-3; TRBD1 agrees at 7 bases. This clonotype originated in a woman aged 80 or over with COVID-19, enrolled during active disease. Sequences were obtained from peripheral blood. The CDR3 loop is CASSQTTGSGNTIYF. The CDR3 coding sequence is TGCGCCAGCAGCCAGACGACAGGGTCTGGAAACACCATATATTTT.